This TCR beta chain was sequenced during a study of beta chain features in type 1 diabetes. A few counts support this clone. Its antigen is unknown. TCRB transcripts that were expressed got sequenced, as all of the isolated RNA had been reverse transcribed. Assay: immunoSEQ multiplex PCR; the TCRdb copy retains only in-frame clones and omits some. The profile shows over 650,000 clones, about an eighth of them singletons. The ends lost 4 bases at V and 10 bases at J; junction bases unmatched: 9. The CDR3 is 14 amino acids. Germline CDR1 reads LNHDA; CDR2 reads SQIVND (reference sequence). Study-level points and caveats: Insertion counts at VDJ junctions were lower in type 1 diabetes patients, who also showed more deletions there. Within each of all four CD4+ subsets, Type 1 diabetes patients had TCRB CDR3s that were moderately but significantly shorter.

This receptor was obtained from a man aged 18 to 29 with type 1 diabetes. The rearrangement links TRBV19 to TRBJ2-1, with 8 bases that match TRBD2. Sequencing used naive CD4+ T cells from blood. DNA for the CDR3: TGTGCCAGTAGTACAGCGGGAGCTCAGGCAGAGCAGTTCTTC. As protein: CASSTAGAQAEQFF.